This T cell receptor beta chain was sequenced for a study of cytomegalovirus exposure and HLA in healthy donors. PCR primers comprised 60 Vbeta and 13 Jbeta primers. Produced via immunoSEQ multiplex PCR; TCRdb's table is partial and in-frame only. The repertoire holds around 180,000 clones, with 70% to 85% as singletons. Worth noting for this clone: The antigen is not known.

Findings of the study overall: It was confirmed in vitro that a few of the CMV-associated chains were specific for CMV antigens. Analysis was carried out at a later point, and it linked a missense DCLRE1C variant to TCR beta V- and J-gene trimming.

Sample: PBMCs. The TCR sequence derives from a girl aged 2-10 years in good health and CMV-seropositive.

CDR3 region: CASITGTGGIEAFF. The CDR3 DNA reads TGTGCCAGCATAACGGGGACAGGGGGGATTGAAGCTTTCTTT. The gene calls are TRBV6-1 and TRBJ1-1; 11 bases are a match to TRBD1. The germline V gene encodes CDR1 MNHNS and CDR2 SASEGT. This CDR3 has 14 residues. Losses at the gene ends were 7 bases for V and 7 bases for J; bases not matched to a gene: 8.